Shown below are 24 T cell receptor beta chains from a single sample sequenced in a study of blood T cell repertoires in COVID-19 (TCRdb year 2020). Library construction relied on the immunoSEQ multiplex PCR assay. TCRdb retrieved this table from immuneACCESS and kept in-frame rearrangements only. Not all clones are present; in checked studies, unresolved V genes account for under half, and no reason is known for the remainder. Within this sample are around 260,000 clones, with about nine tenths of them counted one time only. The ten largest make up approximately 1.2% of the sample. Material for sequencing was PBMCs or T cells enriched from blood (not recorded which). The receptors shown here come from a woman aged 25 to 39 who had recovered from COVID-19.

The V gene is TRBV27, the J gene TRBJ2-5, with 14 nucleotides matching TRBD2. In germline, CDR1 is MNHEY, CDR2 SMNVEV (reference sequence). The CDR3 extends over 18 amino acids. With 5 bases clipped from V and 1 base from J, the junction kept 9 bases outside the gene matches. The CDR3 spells CASSLRLAGGFPQETQYF. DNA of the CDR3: TGTGCCAGCAGTCTAAGACTAGCGGGAGGGTTCCCCCAAGAGACCCAGTACTTC.

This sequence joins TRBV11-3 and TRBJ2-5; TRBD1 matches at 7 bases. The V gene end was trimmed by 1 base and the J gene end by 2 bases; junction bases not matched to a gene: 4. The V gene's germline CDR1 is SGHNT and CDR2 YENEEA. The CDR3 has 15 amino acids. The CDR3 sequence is CASSLGGGHQETQYF. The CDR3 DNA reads TGTGCCAGCAGCTTAGGAGGGGGCCATCAAGAGACCCAGTACTTC. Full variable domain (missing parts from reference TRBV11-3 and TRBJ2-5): EAGVVQSPRYKIIEKKQPVAFWCNPISGHNTLYWYLQNLGQGPELLIRYENEEAVDDSQLPKDRFSAERLKGVDSTLKIQPAELGDSAVYLCASSLGGGHQETQYFGPGTRLLVL.

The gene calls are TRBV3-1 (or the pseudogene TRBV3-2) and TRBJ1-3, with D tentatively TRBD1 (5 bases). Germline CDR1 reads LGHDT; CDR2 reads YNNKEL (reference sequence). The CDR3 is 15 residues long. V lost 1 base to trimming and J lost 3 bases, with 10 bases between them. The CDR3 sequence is CASSQVLGGGNTIYF. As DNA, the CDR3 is TGTGCCAGCAGCCAAGTTTTGGGGGGTGGAAACACCATATATTTT.

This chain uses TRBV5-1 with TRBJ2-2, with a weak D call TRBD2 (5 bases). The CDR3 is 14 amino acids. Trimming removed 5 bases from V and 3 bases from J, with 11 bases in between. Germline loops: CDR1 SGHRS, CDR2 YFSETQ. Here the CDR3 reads CASSSGGHTGELFF. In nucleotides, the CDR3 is TGCGCCAGCAGTTCAGGAGGACACACCGGGGAGCTGTTTTTT.

CDR3 region: CASSLRTTGGGETQYF. DNA of the CDR3: TGTGCCAGCAGCCTACGAACAACGGGGGGCGGAGAGACCCAGTACTTC. The chain links TRBV7-9 to TRBJ2-5, with TRBD2 as a possible D gene (7 bases). V gave up 5 bases and J gave up 4 bases, with 20 bases separating them. The CDR3 has 16 amino acids. The germline V gene encodes CDR1 SEHNR and CDR2 FQNEAQ (reference sequence).

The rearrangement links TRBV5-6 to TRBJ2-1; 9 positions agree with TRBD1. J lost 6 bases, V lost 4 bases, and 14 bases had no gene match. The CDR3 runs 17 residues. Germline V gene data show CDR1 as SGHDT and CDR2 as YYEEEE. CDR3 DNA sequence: TGTGCCAGCAGCCAGGACAGGGGTACGGCAGGGGTCAATGAGCAGTTCTTC. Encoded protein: CASSQDRGTAGVNEQFF. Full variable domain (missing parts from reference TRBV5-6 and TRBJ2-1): DAGVTQSPTHLIKTRGQQVTLRCSPKSGHDTVSWYQQALGQGPQFIFQYYEEEERQRGNFPDRFSGHQFPNYSSELNVNALLLGDSALYLCASSQDRGTAGVNEQFFGPGTRLTVL.

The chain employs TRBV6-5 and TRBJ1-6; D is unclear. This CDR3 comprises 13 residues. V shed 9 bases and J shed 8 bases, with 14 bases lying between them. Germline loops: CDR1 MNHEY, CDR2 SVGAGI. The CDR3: CASRDQADSPLHF. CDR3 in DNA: TGTGCCAGTAGAGACCAGGCTGATTCACCCCTCCACTTT.

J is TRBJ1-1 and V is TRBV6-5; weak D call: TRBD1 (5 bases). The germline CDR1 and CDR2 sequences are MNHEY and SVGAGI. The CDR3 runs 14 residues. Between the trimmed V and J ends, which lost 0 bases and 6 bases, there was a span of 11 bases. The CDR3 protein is CASSYSGPGSEAFF. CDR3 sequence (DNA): TGTGCCAGCAGTTACTCGGGTCCAGGGTCTGAAGCTTTCTTT.

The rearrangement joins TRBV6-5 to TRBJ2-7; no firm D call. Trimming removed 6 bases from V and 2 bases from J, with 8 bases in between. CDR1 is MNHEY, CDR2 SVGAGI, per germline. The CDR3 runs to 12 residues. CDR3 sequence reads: CASSPTPYEQYF. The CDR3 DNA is TGTGCCAGCAGCCCCACACCCTACGAGCAGTACTTC.

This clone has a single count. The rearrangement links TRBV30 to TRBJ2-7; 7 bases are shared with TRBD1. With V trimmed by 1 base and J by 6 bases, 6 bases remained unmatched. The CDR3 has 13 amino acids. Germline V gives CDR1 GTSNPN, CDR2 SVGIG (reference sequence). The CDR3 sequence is CAWSGTGRIEQYF. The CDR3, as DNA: TGTGCCTGGAGTGGGACAGGAAGGATCGAGCAGTACTTC.

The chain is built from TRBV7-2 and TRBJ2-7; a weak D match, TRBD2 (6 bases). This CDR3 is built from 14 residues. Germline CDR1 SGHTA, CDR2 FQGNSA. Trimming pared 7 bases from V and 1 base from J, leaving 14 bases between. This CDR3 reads CASKAGRKSYEQYF. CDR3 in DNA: TGTGCCAGCAAAGCGGGTAGAAAGTCCTACGAGCAGTACTTC.

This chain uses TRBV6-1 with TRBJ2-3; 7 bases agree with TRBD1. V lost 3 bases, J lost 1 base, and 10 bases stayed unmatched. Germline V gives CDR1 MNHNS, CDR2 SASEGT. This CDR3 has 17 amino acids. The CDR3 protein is CASSDTATGAGTDTQYF. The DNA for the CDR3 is TGTGCCAGCAGTGACACCGCAACAGGGGCCGGCACAGATACGCAGTATTTT.

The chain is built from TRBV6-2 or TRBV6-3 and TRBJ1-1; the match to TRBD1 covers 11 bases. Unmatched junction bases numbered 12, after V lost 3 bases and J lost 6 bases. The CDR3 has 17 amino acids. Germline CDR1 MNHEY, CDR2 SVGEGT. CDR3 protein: CASSYRTGGAFISEAFF. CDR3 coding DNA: TGTGCCAGCAGTTATCGGACAGGGGGCGCGTTTATCTCTGAAGCTTTCTTT.

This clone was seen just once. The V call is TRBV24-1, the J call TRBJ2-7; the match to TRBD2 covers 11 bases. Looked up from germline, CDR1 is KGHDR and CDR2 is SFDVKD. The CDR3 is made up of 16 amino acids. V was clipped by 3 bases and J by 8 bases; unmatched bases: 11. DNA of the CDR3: TGTGCCACCAGTGATAGTACTAGCGGGAGTGCTGGAAAGCAGTACTTC. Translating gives CATSDSTSGSAGKQYF.

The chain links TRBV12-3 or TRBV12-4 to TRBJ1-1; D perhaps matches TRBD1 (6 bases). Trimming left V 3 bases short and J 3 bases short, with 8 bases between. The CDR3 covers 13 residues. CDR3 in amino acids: CASSLGAHTEAFF. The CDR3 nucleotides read TGTGCCAGCAGTTTGGGGGCGCACACTGAAGCTTTCTTT.

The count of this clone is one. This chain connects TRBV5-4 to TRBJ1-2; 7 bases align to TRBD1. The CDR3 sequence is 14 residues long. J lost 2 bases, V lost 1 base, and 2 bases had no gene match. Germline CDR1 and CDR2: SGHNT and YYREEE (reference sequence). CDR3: CASSLSGQNYGYTF. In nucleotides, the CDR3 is TGTGCCAGCAGCTTGTCGGGACAGAACTATGGCTACACCTTC.

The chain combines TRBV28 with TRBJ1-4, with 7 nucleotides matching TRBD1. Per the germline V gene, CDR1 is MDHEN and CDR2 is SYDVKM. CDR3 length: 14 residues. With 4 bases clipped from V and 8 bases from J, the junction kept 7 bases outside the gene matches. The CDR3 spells CASSSGGSEEKLFF. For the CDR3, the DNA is TGTGCCAGCAGTTCAGGGGGATCAGAAGAAAAACTGTTTTTT.

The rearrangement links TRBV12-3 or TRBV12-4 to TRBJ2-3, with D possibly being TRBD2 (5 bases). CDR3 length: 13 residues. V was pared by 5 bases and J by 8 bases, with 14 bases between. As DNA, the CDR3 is TGTGCCAGCAGTCCCGGACTGCTAGGTACGCAGTATTTT. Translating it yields CASSPGLLGTQYF.

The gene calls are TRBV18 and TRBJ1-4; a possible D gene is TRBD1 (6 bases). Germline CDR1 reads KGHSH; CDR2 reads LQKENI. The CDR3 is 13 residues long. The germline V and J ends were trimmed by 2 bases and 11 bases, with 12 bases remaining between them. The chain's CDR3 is CASSPDEGEKLFF. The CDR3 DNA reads TGTGCCAGCTCACCAGACGAGGGGGAGAAACTGTTTTTT. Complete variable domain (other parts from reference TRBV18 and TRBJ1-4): NAGVMQNPRHLVRRRGQEARLRCSPMKGHSHVYWYRQLPEEGLKFMVYLQKENIIDESGMPKERFSAEFPKEGPSILRIQQVVRGDSAAYFCASSPDEGEKLFFGSGTQLSVL.

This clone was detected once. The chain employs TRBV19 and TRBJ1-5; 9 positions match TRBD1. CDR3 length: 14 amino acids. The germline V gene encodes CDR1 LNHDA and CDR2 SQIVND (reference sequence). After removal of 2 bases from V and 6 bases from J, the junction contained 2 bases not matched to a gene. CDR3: CASSITGGSQPQHF. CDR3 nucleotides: TGTGCCAGTAGTATAACAGGGGGCAGTCAGCCCCAGCATTTT.

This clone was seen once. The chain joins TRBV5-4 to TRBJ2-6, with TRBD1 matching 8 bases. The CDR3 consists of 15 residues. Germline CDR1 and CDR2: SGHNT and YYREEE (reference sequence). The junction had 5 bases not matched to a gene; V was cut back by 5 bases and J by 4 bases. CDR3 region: CASSPDRVGANVLTF. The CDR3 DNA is TGTGCCAGCAGTCCGGACAGGGTCGGGGCCAACGTCCTGACTTTC.

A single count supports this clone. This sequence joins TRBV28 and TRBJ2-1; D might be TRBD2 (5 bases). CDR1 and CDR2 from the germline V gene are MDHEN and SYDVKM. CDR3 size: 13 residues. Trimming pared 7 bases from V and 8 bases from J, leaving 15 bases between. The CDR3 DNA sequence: TGTGCCAGCACCCACGCGGGTGGAGATGAGCAGTTCTTC. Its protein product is CASTHAGGDEQFF.

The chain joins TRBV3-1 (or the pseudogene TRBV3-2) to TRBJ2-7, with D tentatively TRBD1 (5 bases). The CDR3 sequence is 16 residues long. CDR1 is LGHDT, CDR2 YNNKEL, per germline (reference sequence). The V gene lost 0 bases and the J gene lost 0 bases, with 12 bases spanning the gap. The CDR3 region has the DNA TGTGCCAGCAGCCAAGAACATCCAGGGCTCTCCTACGAGCAGTACTTC. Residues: CASSQEHPGLSYEQYF.

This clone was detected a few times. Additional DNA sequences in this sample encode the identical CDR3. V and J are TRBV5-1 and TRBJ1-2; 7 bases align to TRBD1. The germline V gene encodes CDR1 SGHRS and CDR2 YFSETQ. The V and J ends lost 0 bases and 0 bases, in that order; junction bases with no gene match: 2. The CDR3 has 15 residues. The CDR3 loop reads CASSLGQGANYGYTF. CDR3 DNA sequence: TGCGCCAGCAGCTTGGGACAGGGAGCTAACTATGGCTACACCTTC.